This T cell receptor beta chain was sequenced during a study of response to subunit inactivated influenza vaccine. This clonotype was found many times. No antigen is known for it. General study points: Few additional T cells are recruited per seasonal influenza vaccination, authors suggested.

MiXCR, applied by TCRdb to the RT-PCR reads, yields one record per CDR3 protein. This table holds 700,000 to 900,000 distinct CDR3 sequences, 21% found once. The clonotype originates from a man aged 45 to 65 who received an inactivated influenza vaccine. The sample here was PBMCs from blood, taken 4 to 6 days after vaccination.

The CDR3, as DNA: TGTGCCAGCAGCTTCCCCCTCAGCGGCTCCTACGAGCAGTACTTC. This encodes CASSFPLSGSYEQYF. The chain carries TRBV7-2 and TRBJ2-7, with a possible D match to TRBD2 (5 bases). V lost 3 bases, J lost 0 bases, and 12 bases lay in between. Per the germline V gene, CDR1 is SGHTA and CDR2 is FQGNSA. The length of the CDR3 is 15 residues.